This note documents a single TCR beta chain sequence. Trimming removed 3 bases from V and 0 bases from J, with 11 bases in between. Germline lookup yields CDR1 PRHDT and CDR2 FYEKMQ (reference sequence). The CDR3 runs 15 residues. The source of the sample is a study of CD8+ T cells in alopecia areata. The treatment: oral pan-JAK inhibitor, 5-10 mg twice daily. Separation by sorting yielded CD4+ and CD8+ T cells from PBMCs. Sequencing relied on a cDNA template that was reverse transcribed from extracted RNA. Only in-frame clones appear in the TCRdb table, and some are missing; sequencing was by immunoSEQ multiplex PCR. The repertoire consists of 95,000 to 100,000 clones, with 60% to 65% occurring once and the leading ten covering about a sixth.

The sequence was collected from a human donor with alopecia areata. This chain joins TRBV13 and TRBJ2-5, with D perhaps matching TRBD1 (5 bases). Sequenced material: CD8+ T cells sorted from blood, taken at week 4, from a patient treated with tofacitinib. CDR3: CASSFKTVYQETQYF. CDR3 coding DNA: TGTGCCAGCAGCTTTAAGACAGTGTACCAAGAGACCCAGTACTTC.